Detailed here is one T cell receptor (beta chain). The antigen is undetermined. This record comes from a study of T cells in severe cutaneous drug reactions. Study summary: A European registry, Taiwan and Thailand supplied patients during about 2010 to 2018. Culprit drug assignment used the Naranjo algorithm and the ALDEN algorithm.

TCR subtype-specific primers in iRepertoire multiplex PCR prepared libraries for bulk and single-cell sequencing. TCRdb re-called the multiplex PCR reads; every CDR3 protein appears as one record, without DNA. The specimen's table records about 21,000 distinct CDR3 sequences. In germline, CDR1 is MGHRA, CDR2 YSYEKL. There are 15 residues in the CDR3. The patients sequenced had a carbamazepine-induced Stevens-Johnson syndrome or toxic epidermal necrolysis reaction. Study-wide results and caveats: Tolerant-control and healthy-donor PBMC lacked or rarely had the public CDR3 found in blisters.

The chain carries TRBV4-1 and TRBJ1-5. The sequencing input was PBMCs. This TCR was recovered from a human donor with toxic epidermal necrolysis, a severe cutaneous drug reaction. CDR3 sequence: CASSQDPNPLEAQHF.